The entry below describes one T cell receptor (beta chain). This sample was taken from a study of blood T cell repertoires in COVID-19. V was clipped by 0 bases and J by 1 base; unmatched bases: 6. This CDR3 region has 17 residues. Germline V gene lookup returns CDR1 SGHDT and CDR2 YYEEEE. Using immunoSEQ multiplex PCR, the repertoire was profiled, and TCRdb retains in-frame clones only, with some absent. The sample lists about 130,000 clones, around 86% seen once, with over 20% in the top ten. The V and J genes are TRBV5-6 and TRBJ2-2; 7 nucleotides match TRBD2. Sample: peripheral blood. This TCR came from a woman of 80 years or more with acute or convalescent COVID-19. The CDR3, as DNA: TGTGCCAGCAGCTTGGCCGCCCGCGGGGGGAACACCGGGGAGCTGTTTTTT. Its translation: CASSLAARGGNTGELFF. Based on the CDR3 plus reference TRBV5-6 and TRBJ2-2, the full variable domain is DAGVTQSPTHLIKTRGQQVTLRCSPKSGHDTVSWYQQALGQGPQFIFQYYEEEERQRGNFPDRFSGHQFPNYSSELNVNALLLGDSALYLCASSLAARGGNTGELFFGEGSRLTVL.